These 29 T cell receptor beta chains came from one sample sequenced in a study of HIV-infected patients and healthy controls. The repertoire came from unfractionated whole blood and reflected all unsorted peripheral T cells. Around 0.5 ug RNA was reverse transcribed with alpha and beta constant-region primers. Using multiplexing indices, alpha and beta chain libraries were generated apart by chain-specific third strand synthesis. TCRdb reprocessed the 5' RACE reads with MiXCR, giving one entry per CDR3 protein. Of almost 25,000 distinct CDR3 sequences detected, under 9.5% appear once; the ten largest clones hold almost 4%. Sequenced sample: blood. These receptors came from an adult in good health.

This clonotype was recorded at least ten times. The chain joins TRBV25-1 to TRBJ2-7, with D maybe TRBD2 (5 bases). There are 16 residues in the CDR3. The V gene lost 5 bases and the J gene lost 0 bases, with 17 bases spanning the gap. Germline CDR1 is MGHDK and CDR2 is SYGVNS. This chain's CDR3 is CASSPPLTTSSYEQYF. Here the CDR3 DNA reads TGTGCCAGCAGTCCCCCCTTGACTACGAGCTCCTACGAGCAGTACTTC.

In its sample, this clonotype was seen many times. This chain joins TRBV20-1 and TRBJ2-7; TRBD2 is a possible D gene (5 bases). The CDR3 loop spans 12 amino acids. The V gene's germline CDR1 is DFQATT and CDR2 SNEGSKA (reference sequence). Trimming took off 1 base at V and 1 base at J, with 5 bases between the two ends. The CDR3 loop reads CSARGTSYEQYF. The CDR3 DNA is TGCAGTGCTAGAGGGACTTCCTACGAGCAGTACTTC.

This clonotype was recorded many times. The chain employs TRBV11-2 and TRBJ2-5; no firm D call. The CDR3 extends over 14 amino acids. V lost 1 base to trimming and J lost 5 bases, with 11 bases between them. Looked up from germline, CDR1 is SGHAT and CDR2 is FQNNGV. This chain's CDR3 is CASSLGGVGETQYF. CDR3 nucleotide sequence: TGTGCCAGCAGCTTAGGAGGCGTCGGGGAGACCCAGTACTTC.

A few counts support this clonotype. This chain uses TRBV6-6 with TRBJ1-5; possibly TRBD1 for D (5 bases). This CDR3 spans 15 amino acids. V lost 6 bases and J 6 bases, leaving 18 bases between the germline ends. The germline V gene has CDR1 MNHNY and CDR2 SVGAGI (reference sequence). For the CDR3, the DNA is TGTGCCAGCAGCCTCGCTCAGGGATCGGTTCAGCCCCAGCATTTT. Protein sequence: CASSLAQGSVQPQHF.

This clonotype was observed many times. The V and J genes are TRBV2 and TRBJ1-2; the match to TRBD1 covers 10 bases. Losses at the gene ends were 2 bases for V and 2 bases for J; bases not matched to a gene: 8. Germline CDR1 is SNHLY and CDR2 is FYNNEI. This CDR3 is built from 17 residues. In DNA, the CDR3 is TGTGCCAGCAGTGAATATCGGACAGGGGGACAAAACTATGGCTACACCTTC. This sequence encodes CASSEYRTGGQNYGYTF.

This clonotype appeared many times. This chain connects TRBV30 to TRBJ2-6; the match to TRBD1 covers 10 bases. The CDR3 has 19 residues. V trimming: 0 bases; J trimming: 0 bases; junction bases outside the gene matches: 8. Germline assignment: CDR1 GTSNPN and CDR2 SVGIG (reference sequence). The CDR3 loop is CAWSVLWDRGRSGANVLTF. The CDR3 nucleotides are TGTGCCTGGAGTGTACTATGGGACAGGGGCCGCTCTGGGGCCAACGTCCTGACTTTC. Full variable domain (missing parts from reference TRBV30 and TRBJ2-6): SQTIHQWPATLVQPVGSPLSLECTVEGTSNPNLYWYRQAAGRGLQLLFYSVGIGQISSEVPQNLSASRPQDRQFILSSKKLLLSDSGFYLCAWSVLWDRGRSGANVLTFGAGSRLTVL.

This clonotype was recorded at least ten times. The chain couples TRBV15 to TRBJ2-3; D gene ambiguous. The CDR3 contains 14 residues. The V and J ends lost 3 bases and 4 bases respectively, with 11 bases between them. The germline gives CDR1 LNHNV, CDR2 YYDKDF (reference sequence). The CDR3, as DNA: TGTGCCACCAGCAGGGGTGGGGTTCCAGATACGCAGTATTTT. It specifies CATSRGGVPDTQYF.

This clonotype was counted many times. The V and J genes are TRBV11-1 and TRBJ1-1; 8 nucleotides align to TRBD1. This CDR3 has 17 residues. V trimming: 1 base; J trimming: 1 base; junction bases outside the gene matches: 8. The germline gives CDR1 SGHAT, CDR2 FQDESV (reference sequence). Here the CDR3 DNA reads TGTGCCAGCAGCTTAGATGAAAGGACAGGGCCGAACACTGAAGCTTTCTTT. Amino acid sequence: CASSLDERTGPNTEAFF.

This clonotype was counted at least ten times. The genes are TRBV5-1 and TRBJ2-6; 11 bases are a match to TRBD1. The CDR3 is 17 residues long. Per the germline V gene, CDR1 is SGHRS and CDR2 is YFSETQ. V lost 0 bases to trimming and J lost 2 bases; unmatched junction nucleotides: 1. The CDR3 loop is CASSLGTGGTGANVLTF. CDR3 DNA sequence: TGCGCCAGCAGCTTGGGGACAGGGGGCACTGGGGCCAACGTCCTGACTTTC.

The DNA of the CDR3 is TGTGCCAGCAGCCAAAGAAGGCAGGGTAGGGAAAAACTGTTTTTT. Protein product: CASSQRRQGREKLFF. This chain uses TRBV13 with TRBJ1-4; D might be TRBD1 (5 bases). Germline V gene sequence: CDR1 PRHDT, CDR2 FYEKMQ (reference sequence). The CDR3 covers 15 residues. Trimming took off 5 bases at V and 8 bases at J, with 18 bases between the two ends.

This clonotype was detected ten times or more. V gene TRBV20-1 combines with J gene TRBJ1-1; D might be TRBD1 (5 bases). CDR1 DFQATT and CDR2 SNEGSKA come from the germline V gene (reference sequence). Trimming took off 0 bases at V and 1 base at J, with 9 bases between the two ends. The CDR3 is made up of 14 amino acids. CDR3 amino acids: CSAREAGTNTEAFF. CDR3 nucleotide sequence: TGCAGTGCTAGAGAAGCGGGGACGAACACTGAAGCTTTCTTT.

There are a few counts of this clonotype. The V call is TRBV4-2, the J call TRBJ1-3; weak D call: TRBD1 (6 bases). V gave up 0 bases and J gave up 0 bases, with 15 bases separating them. Germline lookup yields CDR1 LGHNA and CDR2 YNFKEQ. The CDR3 is 18 residues long. The chain's CDR3 is CASSQDLRGTSSGNTIYF. CDR3 bases: TGTGCCAGCAGCCAAGATCTTAGGGGGACCAGCTCTGGAAACACCATATATTTT.

As for this clonotype: Since a much larger clone is just one base distant, this may be a read error. DNA of the CDR3: TGTGCCAGCACCCCCGCAGGGGGGTATGGCTACATCTTC. This encodes CASTPAGGYGYIF. The chain is built from TRBV12-3 or TRBV12-4 and TRBJ1-2; 7 positions match TRBD1. The CDR3 is made up of 13 amino acids.

By sample fraction, this clonotype is medium-sized. This rearrangement joins TRBV5-1 to TRBJ2-1; D is unclear. CDR3 length: 14 residues. Germline values: CDR1 SGHRS, CDR2 YFSETQ. Trimming removed 5 bases at V and 3 bases at J, with 12 bases between. CDR3 bases: TGCGCCAGCAGGGTAGACGCGGACTACAATGAGCAGTTCTTC. It yields the protein CASRVDADYNEQFF.

This clonotype was seen at least ten times. The chain combines TRBV27 with TRBJ1-2; 12 bases agree with TRBD1. The CDR3 sequence is 16 residues long. The V and J ends lost 5 bases and 4 bases, in that order; junction bases with no gene match: 8. Germline V gene sequence: CDR1 MNHEY, CDR2 SMNVEV (reference sequence). The CDR3 DNA sequence: TGTGCCAGCAGTCACTCCCGGGACAGGGGGCCCTATGGCTACACCTTC. Translating it yields CASSHSRDRGPYGYTF.

The chain employs TRBV6-2 or TRBV6-3 and TRBJ2-3; D uncertain. The germline gives CDR1 MNHEY, CDR2 SVGEGT. Trimming left V 0 bases short and J 5 bases short, with 6 bases between. CDR3 length: 13 residues. CDR3 protein: CASSYSEEDTQYF. As DNA, the CDR3 is TGTGCCAGCAGTTACTCTGAGGAAGATACGCAGTATTTT.

This clonotype was counted many times. The chain recombines TRBV27 with TRBJ2-3; the match to TRBD1 covers 8 bases. The trim removed 5 bases at V and 3 bases at J, leaving 7 bases unmatched. The germline gives CDR1 MNHEY, CDR2 SMNVEV (reference sequence). CDR3 length: 15 amino acids. Here the CDR3 reads CASSTRQGRTDTQYF. The CDR3 DNA is TGTGCCAGCAGTACGCGACAGGGGAGGACAGATACGCAGTATTTT.

The sample holds many counts of this clonotype. V usage is TRBV4-3 and J usage is TRBJ2-7; 10 bases are a match to TRBD2. This CDR3 region has 15 residues. Per the germline V gene, CDR1 is LGHNA and CDR2 is YSLEER. V gave up 3 bases and J gave up 3 bases; unmatched junction bases: 5. CDR3 sequence (DNA): TGCGCCAGCAGCCAGAATAGCGGGGGGTTCTACGAGCAGTACTTC. Protein product: CASSQNSGGFYEQYF.

This clonotype was seen at least ten times. The rearrangement joins TRBV28 to TRBJ1-2; D uncertain. The V gene lost 5 bases and the J gene lost 4 bases, with 20 bases spanning the gap. CDR1 and CDR2 (germline): MDHEN, SYDVKM. This CDR3 comprises 16 residues. This CDR3 is CASSLPREGMVYGYTF. The CDR3, as DNA: TGTGCCAGCAGTCTACCCCGAGAGGGTATGGTCTATGGCTACACCTTC.

There are a few counts of this clonotype. The chain carries TRBV9 and TRBJ2-5; 7 bases agree with TRBD1. Germline-derived CDR1 and CDR2 are SGDLS and YYNGEE. The CDR3 has 16 amino acids. With 3 bases clipped from V and 5 bases from J, the junction kept 13 bases outside the gene matches. CDR3 DNA sequence: TGTGCCAGCAGCGCAGCCGTGGGACAGTTCTCGGAGACCCAGTACTTC. Its protein is CASSAAVGQFSETQYF.

This clonotype came up many times. The chain links TRBV30 to TRBJ2-2; the match to TRBD1 covers 8 bases. CDR1 GTSNPN and CDR2 SVGIG come from the germline V gene (reference sequence). This CDR3 contains 15 residues. V lost 5 bases and J lost 0; bases outside the gene matches: 5. In DNA form, the CDR3 reads TGTGCCTGGGCCCGACAGGGGTCGAACACCGGGGAGCTGTTTTTT. The encoded protein is CAWARQGSNTGELFF.

V usage is TRBV9 and J usage is TRBJ2-5, with TRBD1 identical over 7 bases. Germline loops: CDR1 SGDLS, CDR2 YYNGEE. After removal of 1 base from V and 4 bases from J, the junction contained 7 bases not matched to a gene. CDR3 length equals 15 residues. DNA for the CDR3: TGTGCCAGCAGCGTAAGGAAACAGGGGTTAGAGACCCAGTACTTC. This sequence encodes CASSVRKQGLETQYF.

This clonotype appeared many times. The rearrangement links TRBV18 to TRBJ2-7; possibly TRBD1 for D (6 bases). The V end lost 3 bases, the J end lost 2 bases, and 17 bases lay between the germline ends. The CDR3 runs to 16 residues. Germline V gene sequence: CDR1 KGHSH, CDR2 LQKENI. CDR3 nucleotide sequence: TGTGCCAGCTCACCCGTGACAGGATCAATTCCCTACGAGCAGTACTTC. The encoded protein is CASSPVTGSIPYEQYF.

This clonotype occurred many times. An end of the junction differs from the germline gene, which may be a read error. The rearrangement links TRBV7-7 to TRBJ1-2, with a weak D call TRBD1 (5 bases). This CDR3 has 14 residues. Per germline, CDR1 SSHAT and CDR2 FNYEAQ (reference sequence). CDR3 in amino acids: CASTQRDLRLGYTF. CDR3 nucleotide sequence: TGTGCTAGCACCCAAAGGGACCTACGCCTTGGCTACACCTTC. Full variable domain (missing parts from reference TRBV7-7 and TRBJ1-2): GAGVSQSPRYKVTKRGQDVTLRCDPISSHATLYWYQQALGQGPEFLTYFNYEAQPDKSGLPSDRFSAERPEGSISTLTIQRTEQRDSAMYRCASTQRDLRLGYTFGSGTRLTVV.

By share, this clonotype ranks as medium-sized (0.01 to 0.1%). The chain employs TRBV10-3 and TRBJ1-4; 8 bases agree with TRBD1. The V gene end was trimmed by 7 bases and the J gene end by 7 bases; junction bases not matched to a gene: 5. The germline gives CDR1 ENHRY, CDR2 SYGVKD. This CDR3 has 13 residues. CDR3 protein: CAIMDRVAEKLFF. CDR3 in DNA: TGTGCCATCATGGACAGGGTTGCTGAAAAACTGTTTTTT.

The V call is TRBV14, the J call TRBJ1-3; D is uncertain. Trimming took 1 base from V and 1 from J, leaving 5 bases between them. CDR1 is SGHDN and CDR2 is FVKESK in the germline V gene. The CDR3 length is 14 residues. This CDR3 is CASSQARSGNTIYF. The CDR3, as DNA: TGTGCCAGCAGCCAAGCGCGTTCTGGAAACACCATATATTTT.

This clonotype was observed at least ten times. This rearrangement joins TRBV20-1 to TRBJ1-1, with D unresolved. The CDR3 loop spans 12 amino acids. V dropped 3 bases and J dropped 3 bases, with 8 bases sitting between them. CDR1 and CDR2 from the germline V gene are DFQATT and SNEGSKA (reference sequence). The chain's CDR3 is CSARVGYTEAFF. The CDR3 DNA sequence: TGCAGTGCTAGGGTCGGCTACACTGAAGCTTTCTTT.

This clonotype was seen at least ten times. V is TRBV12-3 or TRBV12-4 and J is TRBJ2-7; D uncertain. Between the trimmed V and J ends, which lost 5 bases and 6 bases, there was a span of 8 bases. This CDR3 comprises 11 residues. In DNA form, the CDR3 reads TGTGCCAGCAGTACCCGAGGCGAGCAGTACTTC. It is translated as CASSTRGEQYF.

This clonotype was detected ten times or more. The chain couples TRBV19 to TRBJ2-5, with D uncertain. Germline CDR1 reads LNHDA; CDR2 reads SQIVND (reference sequence). The CDR3 is 13 amino acids. V was shortened by 5 bases and J by 2 bases, with 9 bases between the two germline ends. For the CDR3, the DNA is TGTGCCAGTAGTGTCGACTCTCAAGAGACCCAGTACTTC. Residues: CASSVDSQETQYF.